Shown below are 30 T cell receptor beta chains from a single sample sequenced in a study of identical twins. From the 5' RACE reads, TCRdb called clonotypes with MiXCR, one entry per CDR3 protein. The sample has about 660,000 distinct CDR3 sequences, roughly 8% seen once. These same data were also listed under a study on yellow fever vaccine responses in identical twins.

Sequencing was done on a sample of PBMCs. All receptors come from a woman in her late teens or twenties in good health.

This clonotype occurred many times. The chain uses TRBV12-3 or TRBV12-4 and TRBJ2-1, with D unclear. This CDR3 is 15 amino acids long. Between the trimmed V and J ends, which lost 5 bases and 4 bases, there was a span of 15 bases. The CDR3 spells CASSPNFDSYNEQFF. DNA of the CDR3: TGTGCCAGCAGTCCCAATTTCGACTCGTACAATGAGCAGTTCTTC.

The V gene is TRBV12-3 or TRBV12-4, the J gene TRBJ2-4; 8 bases fit TRBD1. The CDR3 sequence is 15 residues long. V shed 2 bases, J shed 5 bases, and the junction held 5 bases outside the gene matches. The CDR3 DNA reads TGTGCCAGCAGTTTACGGGGACAGGTACAAAACATTCAGTACTTC. This gives the protein CASSLRGQVQNIQYF.

This clonotype has just a few counts. The V gene is TRBV12-3 or TRBV12-4, the J gene TRBJ2-7, with D perhaps matching TRBD2 (5 bases). The V end was cut by 1 base, the J end by 3 bases, with 13 bases between. The CDR3 spans 15 residues. As DNA, the CDR3 is TGTGCCAGCAGTTTAGGGACTCATCTGGGCTACGAGCAGTACTTC. It codes for CASSLGTHLGYEQYF.

This clonotype was observed at least ten times. The rearrangement uses TRBV20-1 and TRBJ2-3, with D perhaps matching TRBD1 or TRBD2 (5 bases each). CDR1 DFQATT and CDR2 SNEGSKA come from the germline V gene (reference sequence). This CDR3 spans 14 amino acids. The germline V and J ends were trimmed by 6 bases and 4 bases, with 17 bases remaining between them. CDR3 DNA sequence: TGCAGTGCCCGGGACGGGTTGGGAGCAGATACGCAGTATTTT. Translating gives CSARDGLGADTQYF.

This clonotype was recorded a few times. The chain uses TRBV7-2 and TRBJ2-7, with D possibly TRBD1 on 6 matching bases. The germline V and J ends were trimmed by 5 bases and 11 bases, with 19 bases remaining between them. This CDR3 is built from 13 residues. From germline, CDR1 is SGHTA and CDR2 FQGNSA. The CDR3 region has the DNA TGTGCCAGCAGCGATCGTTCTAGGGGGTTCGAGTACTTC. Protein product: CASSDRSRGFEYF.

This clonotype appeared a few times. CDR3 bases: TGCGCCAGCAGCTTGGAAGGTGGGGTTACCTACGAGCAGTACTTC. This encodes CASSLEGGVTYEQYF. J is TRBJ2-7 and V is TRBV5-1, with D uncertain. V lost 0 bases and J 2 bases, leaving 12 bases between the germline ends. Germline V gene sequence: CDR1 SGHRS, CDR2 YFSETQ. The CDR3 sequence is 15 residues long.

The chain has TRBV7-9 and TRBJ2-3; TRBD2 is a possible D gene (6 bases). V was cut by 7 bases and J by 4 bases, with 9 bases left in between. The CDR3 has 12 residues. The germline CDR1 and CDR2 sequences are SEHNR and FQNEAQ (reference sequence). This chain's CDR3 is CASKAGSDTQYF. The CDR3, as DNA: TGTGCCAGCAAGGCGGGATCAGATACGCAGTATTTT.

The chain employs TRBV5-1 and TRBJ2-3; D perhaps matches TRBD2 (5 bases). The length of the CDR3 is 15 residues. V lost 0 bases and J 1 base, leaving 9 bases between the germline ends. CDR1 is SGHRS, CDR2 YFSETQ, per germline. Written as DNA, the CDR3 is TGCGCCAGCAGCTTGGCCGGTAGCGGCACAGATACGCAGTATTTT. The encoded protein is CASSLAGSGTDTQYF.

This clonotype occurred many times. This chain links TRBV10-2 with TRBJ2-1, with D possibly being TRBD2 (5 bases). Germline loops: CDR1 WSHSY, CDR2 SAAADI. V was trimmed by 4 bases and J by 2 bases, leaving 12 bases between them. The length of the CDR3 is 15 residues. The CDR3 nucleotides read TGCGCCAGCAGTGGGCGGACTCTTACCTACAATGAGCAGTTCTTC. Encoded protein: CASSGRTLTYNEQFF.

This chain connects TRBV5-1 to TRBJ2-7; the D gene is possibly TRBD2 (5 bases). V dropped 0 bases and J dropped 3 bases, with 10 bases sitting between them. Germline V gives CDR1 SGHRS, CDR2 YFSETQ. This CDR3 is 14 amino acids long. The CDR3 DNA sequence: TGCGCCAGCAGCTTGGGGCCCGGGAACTACGAGCAGTACTTC. Amino acid sequence: CASSLGPGNYEQYF.

This clonotype occurred a few times. The rearrangement joins TRBV5-6 to TRBJ2-5; 8 nucleotides agree with TRBD1. Germline V gene data show CDR1 as SGHDT and CDR2 as YYEEEE. The CDR3 length is 14 residues. V was clipped by 5 bases and J by 4 bases; unmatched bases: 7. This chain's CDR3 is CASRPPGGGETQYF. The CDR3 DNA reads as TGTGCCAGCAGACCCCCAGGGGGCGGAGAGACCCAGTACTTC.

The sample holds a few counts of this clonotype. The chain carries TRBV29-1 and TRBJ2-1; D remains ambiguous. CDR3 size: 11 residues. The germline gives CDR1 SQVTM, CDR2 ANQGSEA. V was trimmed by 1 base and J by 6 bases, leaving 4 bases between them. This CDR3 is CSVEGGNEQFF. The CDR3 DNA reads TGCAGCGTTGAAGGCGGCAATGAGCAGTTCTTC.

This clonotype occurred a few times. This chain connects TRBV7-9 to TRBJ2-5; a possible D gene is TRBD1 (6 bases). The CDR3 runs 17 residues. CDR1 is SEHNR, CDR2 FQNEAQ, per germline (reference sequence). Trimming pared 4 bases from V and 3 bases from J, leaving 21 bases between. Here the CDR3 DNA reads TGTGCCAGCAGCTCCCCCCCTCCCCACAGGGTTGAAGAGACCCAGTACTTC. It yields the protein CASSSPPPHRVEETQYF.

The gene calls are TRBV20-1 and TRBJ2-7, with a possible D match to TRBD2 (5 bases). The V gene's germline CDR1 is DFQATT and CDR2 SNEGSKA (reference sequence). This CDR3 has 14 residues. The V and J ends lost 1 base and 11 bases respectively, with 21 bases between them. DNA for the CDR3: TGCAGTGCTAGAGTCGGTAGCGCCCTCCTCGCGGAGTACTTC. Amino acid sequence: CSARVGSALLAEYF.

The rearrangement uses TRBV7-2 and TRBJ2-1; 7 nucleotides agree with TRBD2. J gave up 6 bases and V 8 bases, and 10 bases lay outside the gene matches. The germline V gene encodes CDR1 SGHTA and CDR2 FQGNSA. The CDR3 sequence is 14 residues long. Written as DNA, the CDR3 is TGTGCCAGCGCTTCGGGACGGGGGGTCAATGAGCAGTTCTTC. Translated: CASASGRGVNEQFF.

This clonotype was counted many times. Mismatch with germline at one junction end may stem from a read error. The chain combines TRBV12-3 or TRBV12-4 with TRBJ1-1; D is undetermined. The CDR3 has 11 amino acids. Written as DNA, the CDR3 is TGTGCCAGCAGTGTGAAGACTGAAGCTTTCTTT. This translates into CASSVKTEAFF.

In the case of this clonotype: This may come from a read error, since a much larger clone is one base off. This chain links TRBV4-3 with TRBJ2-1, with 7 bases identical to TRBD2. The CDR3 is 16 amino acids. J was trimmed by 8 bases and V by 0 bases; bases with no gene match: 10. CDR1 LGHNA and CDR2 YSLEER come from the germline V gene. CDR3 loop: CASSQDRLTAGYEQFF. The DNA for the CDR3 is TGCGCCAGCAGCCAAGATCGTTTGACAGCGGGGTATGAGCAGTTCTTC.

This clonotype was counted at least ten times. The rearrangement joins TRBV6-1 to TRBJ1-1; TRBD1 might be the D (5 bases). Trimming cost V 5 bases and J 2 bases, with 15 bases left between them. The CDR3 covers 15 residues. Germline-derived CDR1 and CDR2 are MNHNS and SASEGT. In DNA, the CDR3 is TGTGCCAGCAGTAGCGGAGGGGCGCCCAACACTGAAGCTTTCTTT. It encodes CASSSGGAPNTEAFF.

The chain joins TRBV12-3 or TRBV12-4 to TRBJ2-3; D possibly corresponds to TRBD1 (6 bases). This CDR3 is built from 16 residues. V gave up 5 bases and J gave up 1 base, with 16 bases separating them. The CDR3 here is CASSTNRVGGTDTQYF. The CDR3 DNA reads as TGTGCCAGCAGTACGAACAGGGTAGGGGGCACAGATACGCAGTATTTT.

The chain recombines TRBV18 with TRBJ2-4, with 9 bases matching TRBD2. With 3 bases clipped from V and 0 bases from J, the junction kept 18 bases outside the gene matches. CDR3 length: 21 residues. Looked up from germline, CDR1 is KGHSH and CDR2 is LQKENI. CDR3 amino acids: CASSPVTGSLAGKLAKNIQYF. The CDR3 DNA is TGTGCCAGCTCACCGGTAACAGGCTCGCTAGCGGGGAAACTAGCCAAAAACATTCAGTACTTC. Variable domain in full (rest from reference TRBV18 and TRBJ2-4): NAGVMQNPRHLVRRRGQEARLRCSPMKGHSHVYWYRQLPEEGLKFMVYLQKENIIDESGMPKERFSAEFPKEGPSILRIQQVVRGDSAAYFCASSPVTGSLAGKLAKNIQYFGAGTRLSVL.

This clonotype was seen a few times. J is TRBJ2-1 and V is TRBV14, with 8 bases identical to TRBD1. Germline assignment: CDR1 SGHDN and CDR2 FVKESK. This CDR3 region has 15 residues. V trimming: 1 base; J trimming: 4 bases; junction bases outside the gene matches: 3. CDR3 bases: TGTGCCAGCAGCCAAGTGACAGGGGCATACAATGAGCAGTTCTTC. It codes for CASSQVTGAYNEQFF.

This clonotype was observed a few times. This rearrangement joins TRBV5-4 to TRBJ2-1; 10 bases are a match to TRBD1. The CDR3 has 17 residues. Germline V gene lookup returns CDR1 SGHNT and CDR2 YYREEE (reference sequence). Trimming cost V 4 bases and J 5 bases; bases outside gene matches: 12. CDR3 bases: TGTGCCAGCAGCCGGGACAGGGGAAGTGTTAGCGACAATGAGCAGTTCTTC. It yields the protein CASSRDRGSVSDNEQFF.

This clonotype was observed a few times. The V call is TRBV20-1, the J call TRBJ2-5; D may match TRBD1 or TRBD2 (5 bases each). The CDR3 covers 13 residues. The V gene's germline CDR1 is DFQATT and CDR2 SNEGSKA (reference sequence). V lost 6 bases and J 2 bases, leaving 13 bases between the germline ends. The CDR3 DNA sequence: TGCAGTGCCACTGGGACCGTTCAAGAGACCCAGTACTTC. This translates into CSATGTVQETQYF.

The gene calls are TRBV10-3 and TRBJ2-3; D might be TRBD1 (5 bases). Germline lookup yields CDR1 ENHRY and CDR2 SYGVKD. V lost 10 bases, J lost 6 bases, and 17 bases lay in between. The CDR3 sequence is 13 residues long. CDR3 protein: CANLDTLLDTQYF. As DNA, the CDR3 is TGTGCCAACTTGGACACCCTTTTGGATACGCAGTATTTT.

A single count supports this clonotype. The rearrangement joins TRBV15 to TRBJ2-5, with 13 bases that match TRBD2. The germline CDR1 and CDR2 sequences are LNHNV and YYDKDF (reference sequence). The CDR3 has 17 residues. V dropped 2 bases and J dropped 6; count of bases not matched to a gene: 9. The CDR3 bases are TGTGCCACCAGCAGATTTACTAGCGGGGGGGCTCGGAAGACCCAGTACTTC. Translation: CATSRFTSGGARKTQYF.

This clonotype was seen a handful of times. The chain has TRBV29-1 and TRBJ2-7; 10 nucleotides match TRBD1. The CDR3 is made up of 13 amino acids. CDR1 and CDR2 from the germline V gene are SQVTM and ANQGSEA. Trimming took 7 bases from V and 4 from J; bases not matched to a gene: 7. The CDR3 bases are TGCAGCGCGACAGGGGGCGGACGATACGAGCAGTACTTC. This translates into CSATGGGRYEQYF.

A single count supports this clonotype. The rearrangement links TRBV9 to TRBJ2-7; 9 bases match TRBD1. The CDR3 spans 16 residues. The ends lost 3 bases at V and 5 bases at J; junction bases unmatched: 12. The germline gives CDR1 SGDLS, CDR2 YYNGEE. The CDR3 DNA is TGTGCCAGCAGCGCTCAGGCCGGGACAGGGTATCACGAGCAGTACTTC. Its protein is CASSAQAGTGYHEQYF.

This clonotype was observed many times. The chain is built from TRBV4-3 and TRBJ2-2; D is undetermined. The germline V gene encodes CDR1 LGHNA and CDR2 YSLEER. This CDR3 contains 14 residues. Trimming shortened V by 0 bases and J by 6 bases, and 8 bases separated the two germline ends. CDR3 nucleotides: TGCGCCAGCAGCCAAGAACGTGGACCCGGGGAGCTGTTTTTT. Translating gives CASSQERGPGELFF.

This clonotype was picked up many times. V gene TRBV15 combines with J gene TRBJ2-3, with TRBD2 identical over 10 bases. V was clipped by 0 bases and J by 2 bases; unmatched bases: 5. This CDR3 is built from 17 residues. Germline V gives CDR1 LNHNV, CDR2 YYDKDF (reference sequence). CDR3: CATSREAGGPNTDTQYF. The CDR3 DNA reads TGTGCCACCAGCAGAGAAGCGGGAGGGCCGAACACAGATACGCAGTATTTT.

The chain employs TRBV11-2 and TRBJ2-1; D possibly corresponds to TRBD2 (6 bases). The CDR3 runs to 16 residues. Germline lookup yields CDR1 SGHAT and CDR2 FQNNGV. Deletions cut 0 bases from V and 14 bases from J, with 23 bases between. The CDR3 loop reads CASSLDRVGGHREEFF. In DNA, the CDR3 is TGTGCCAGCAGCTTAGATCGGGTGGGAGGCCATCGAGAGGAGTTCTTC.